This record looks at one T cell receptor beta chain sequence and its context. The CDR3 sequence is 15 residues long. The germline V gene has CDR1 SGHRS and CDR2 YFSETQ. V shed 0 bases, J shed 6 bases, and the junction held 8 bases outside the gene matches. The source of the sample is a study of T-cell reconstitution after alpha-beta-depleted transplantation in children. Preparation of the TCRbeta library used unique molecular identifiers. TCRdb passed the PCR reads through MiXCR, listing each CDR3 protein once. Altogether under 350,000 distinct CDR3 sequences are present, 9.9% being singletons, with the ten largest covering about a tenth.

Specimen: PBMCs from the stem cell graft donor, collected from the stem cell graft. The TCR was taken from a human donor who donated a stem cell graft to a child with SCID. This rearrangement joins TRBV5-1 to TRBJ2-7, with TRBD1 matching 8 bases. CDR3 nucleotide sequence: TGCGCCAGCAGCTTGGGGGACAGGAGAGAAACCGAGCAGTACTTC. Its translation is CASSLGDRRETEQYF.